This T cell receptor (beta chain) derives from a study of T cells in Graves' hyperthyroidism and ophthalmopathy. V lost 1 base and J 4 bases, leaving 3 bases between the germline ends. The CDR3 has 12 amino acids. Per the germline V gene, CDR1 is LGHDT and CDR2 is YNNKEL (reference sequence). The investigators amplified TCR beta CDR3 regions from RNA transcripts. A set of HTBI primers served as the primers for a first-round RT-PCR of the TCR CDR3. TCRdb re-derived calls from the multiplex PCR reads in MiXCR, one entry per CDR3 protein. The table has around 350,000 distinct CDR3 sequences, around a quarter seen once. This clonotype was recorded at least ten times.

The sample comprised blood. The chain combines TRBV3-1 with TRBJ2-3; D is unresolved. The sequence was obtained from a man aged 50 to 59 with Graves' hyperthyroidism. The CDR3 DNA reads as TGTGCCAGCAGCCAAGCAGCAGATACGCAGTATTTT. It yields the protein CASSQAADTQYF.